A selection of T cell receptor beta chains follows, all from one sample in a study of cytomegalovirus exposure and HLA in healthy donors. Assay used: immunoSEQ multiplex PCR; TCRdb lists only in-frame clones, some missing. Recorded for this sample: 180,000 or so clones. The specimen was PBMCs. The receptor set was obtained from a woman aged 18 to 35 in good health and CMV-seropositive. The CDR3 runs from the conserved cysteine through the conserved F or W. A D gene is named only where the DNA matches it firmly.

d_call j_call v_call cdr3_nt cdr3_aa
TRBD1 TRBJ1-1 TRBV9 TGTGCCAGCAGCGGCGGGACAGTAGTCACTGAAGCTTTCTTT CASSGGTVVTEAFF
TRBD1 TRBJ2-3 TRBV5-5 TGTGCCAGCAGCCGGACAGGGCAAGGCACAGATACGCAGTATTTT CASSRTGQGTDTQYF
. TRBJ1-1 TRBV2 TGTGCCAGCAGTGCATCCCCAATGAACACTGAAGCTTTCTTT CASSASPMNTEAFF
TRBD1 TRBJ2-7 TRBV2 TGTGCCACCTCGGTCGGGGGACAGGGCTACGAGCAGTACTTC CATSVGGQGYEQYF
TRBD1 TRBJ1-1 TRBV6-5 TGTGCCAGCAGTTACTGGGACAGCACGAACACTGAAGCTTTCTTT CASSYWDSTNTEAFF
. TRBJ2-3 TRBV9 TGTGCCAGCAGCTTCTCAGGGATCTGGACAGATACGCAGTATTTT CASSFSGIWTDTQYF
. TRBJ2-7 TRBV4-2 TGTGCCAGCAGCCAAGACGGCCCCGGTGGCGGGCCAGCCTACGAGCAGTACTTC CASSQDGPGGGPAYEQYF
. TRBJ2-3 TRBV9 TGTGCCAGCAGCGAATACAGGGCAGATACGCAGTATTTT CASSEYRADTQYF
TRBD2 TRBJ2-3 TRBV5-6 TGTGCCAGCAGTCAGACTAGCCAAGCGGGAGGGAAGACAGATACGCAGTATTTT CASSQTSQAGGKTDTQYF
. TRBJ1-3 TRBV7-9 TGTGCCAGCAGCTTAGCCTCGGGTGGAAACACCATATATTTT CASSLASGGNTIYF
. TRBJ1-5 TRBV6-5 TGTGCCAGCAGTCAAGGACAGACCAATCAGCCCCAGCATTTT CASSQGQTNQPQHF
TRBD2 TRBJ2-1 TRBV6-1 TGTGCCAGCAGTGAGACTAGCGGATACTACAATGAGCAGTTCTTC CASSETSGYYNEQFF
. TRBJ2-7 TRBV7-2 TGTGCCAGCAGCCCGACGAGCAGGGAGCAGTACTTC CASSPTSREQYF
TRBD1 TRBJ1-1 TRBV19 TGTGCCAGTAGTAAGACAGGGGGTTCAAACTTCATGAACACTGAAGCTTTCTTT CASSKTGGSNFMNTEAFF
. TRBJ1-1 TRBV7-6 TGTGCCAGCAGCACACCCAGACTGAGTCTGAACACTGAAGCTTTCTTT CASSTPRLSLNTEAFF
. TRBJ2-7 TRBV7-3 TGTGCCAGCAGCCACAAGGAGCAGACAGTGAAAGCCTACGAGCAGTACTTC CASSHKEQTVKAYEQYF
TRBD2 TRBJ2-1 TRBV6-1 TGTGCCAGCAGTGAAGTGGGCGGGGGGGCCTACAATGAGCAGTTCTTC CASSEVGGGAYNEQFF
. TRBJ2-7 TRBV4-3 TGCGCCAGCAGCCAAGAGGCGGGGCGGTATTACGAGCAGTACTTC CASSQEAGRYYEQYF
. TRBJ2-6 TRBV7-6 TGTGCCAGCAGCTTAGCGACTCCAGGGTCTGGGGCCAACGTCCTGACTTTC CASSLATPGSGANVLTF
TRBD2 TRBJ2-3 TRBV2 TGTGCCACCCTGAAGGTGACTAGCGGGAGCACAGATACGCAGTATTTT CATLKVTSGSTDTQYF
. TRBJ1-3 TRBV5-4 TGTGCCAGCAGCTTGGATGGACTGTCCTCTGGAAACACCATATATTTT CASSLDGLSSGNTIYF